This record looks at one T cell receptor beta chain sequence and its context. The CDR3 length is 12 residues. V gave up 6 bases and J gave up 3 bases, with 9 bases separating them. Per the germline V gene, CDR1 is SQVTM and CDR2 is ANQGSEA. The table came from immunoSEQ multiplex PCR; TCRdb's copy has only in-frame clones and leaves some out. The table includes roughly 360,000 clones, about four fifths detected once. This record belongs to a study of blood T cell repertoires in COVID-19. Sequencing used peripheral blood. The receptor comes from a human donor with acute or convalescent COVID-19. The donor label of this sample is uncertain. The chain employs TRBV29-1 and TRBJ1-3; D remains unclear. The chain's CDR3 is CSVLRDGNTIYF. CDR3 nucleotides: TGCAGCGTACTGAGGGATGGAAACACCATATATTTT.